Listed below are T cell receptor beta chains from one sample, sequenced in a study of shared clonotypes between healthy human individuals. Using immunoSEQ multiplex PCR, the repertoire was profiled, and TCRdb retains in-frame clones only, with some absent. The sample includes almost 750,000 clones, approximately 72% of them seen just once. Sequenced: memory CD4+ T cells sorted from blood. The receptors were gathered from a woman aged 25 to 39 in good health. The CDR3 runs from the conserved cysteine through the conserved F or W. A D gene is named only where the DNA matches it firmly. Expanded clones get a size class; other rows say once, few or many, or leave the size out.

>.|TRBJ2-7|.|TRBV2
CASSEAAYEQYF
TGTGCCAGCAGTGAGGCTGCGTACGAGCAGTACTTC
>.|TRBJ2-7|.|TRBV29-1
CSVAGVGEQYF
TGCAGCGTTGCAGGGGTGGGCGAGCAGTACTTC
>.|TRBJ1-1|.|TRBV7-3
CASSPSMNTEAFF
TGTGCCAGCAGCCCTTCTATGAACACTGAAGCTTTCTTT
>.|TRBJ2-5|.|TRBV27
CASSTRETQYF
TGTGCCAGCAGCACCCGGGAGACCCAGTACTTC
>.|TRBJ1-4|.|TRBV28
CASSTDLQGREKLFF
TGTGCCAGCAGTACTGATCTACAGGGAAGGGAAAAACTGTTTTTT
>.|TRBJ1-1|.|TRBV5-4
CASSLPNPTGEAFF
TGTGCCAGCAGCCTTCCTAACCCGACAGGCGAAGCTTTCTTT
>TRBD1|TRBJ1-2|many|TRBV6-5
CASSYSAGTGGQGYTF
TGTGCCAGCAGTTACTCGGCCGGGACAGGGGGCCAGGGCTACACCTTC
>.|TRBJ1-3|once|TRBV15
CATSIELGAGNTIYF
TGTGCCACCAGCATCGAGTTGGGTGCTGGAAACACCATATATTTT
>.|TRBJ2-1|.|TRBV5-1
CASSLALNEQFF
TGCGCCAGCAGCTTGGCCCTCAATGAGCAGTTCTTC
>TRBD1|TRBJ1-2|.|TRBV15
CATSREDRANYGYTF
TGTGCCACCAGCAGAGAGGACAGGGCCAACTATGGCTACACCTTC
>.|TRBJ2-3|.|TRBV11-1
CASSVALGAQYF
TGTGCCAGCAGCGTTGCCTTGGGGGCGCAGTATTTT
>TRBD1|TRBJ2-5|.|TRBV5-5
CASSLGTGALQETQYF
TGTGCCAGCAGCTTGGGGACAGGGGCGCTACAAGAGACCCAGTACTTC
>TRBD2|TRBJ2-1|few|TRBV4-1
CASSQDASGMYNEQFF
TGCGCCAGCAGCCAAGATGCTAGCGGGATGTACAATGAGCAGTTCTTC
>.|TRBJ2-7|.|TRBV5-1
CASSFADGPSYEQYF
TGCGCCAGCAGTTTCGCCGACGGTCCCTCCTACGAGCAGTACTTC
>TRBD1|TRBJ2-4|.|TRBV2
CASRGQGRNIQYF
TGTGCCAGCAGGGGACAGGGAAGAAACATTCAGTACTTC
>.|TRBJ2-7|.|TRBV6-1
CATETAGSYEQYF
TGTGCCACCGAAACGGCCGGCTCCTACGAGCAGTACTTC
>.|TRBJ1-1|.|TRBV20-1
CSARPPGKDFF
TGCAGTGCTAGACCACCAGGGAAGGACTTCTTT
>TRBD2|TRBJ2-7|.|TRBV7-2
CASSYRLAGFGQTPYEQYF
TGTGCCAGCAGCTACAGACTAGCGGGATTTGGACAGACCCCCTACGAGCAGTACTTC
>TRBD2|TRBJ2-1|.|TRBV19
CASNDIGTSGRNEQFF
TGTGCCAGTAACGACATAGGGACTAGCGGGAGAAATGAGCAGTTCTTC
>TRBD1|TRBJ2-4|.|TRBV5-1
CASSFGDSGVSIQYF
TGCGCCAGCAGCTTCGGGGACAGTGGGGTATCCATTCAGTACTTC
>.|TRBJ2-3|once|TRBV7-6
CASSLYAPGRATDTQYF
TGTGCCAGCAGCTTATATGCCCCCGGGCGGGCCACAGATACGCAGTATTTT
>.|TRBJ1-6|once|TRBV25-1
CASSHEGGNSPLHF
TGTGCCAGCAGCCACGAGGGAGGTAATTCACCCCTCCACTTT
>.|TRBJ2-7|.|TRBV23-1
CASSLPYEQYF
TGCGCCAGCAGTCTGCCCTACGAGCAGTACTTC
>TRBD2|TRBJ2-1|.|TRBV7-8
CASSSAGRSYNEQFF
TGTGCCAGCAGCTCAGCGGGAAGGTCCTACAATGAGCAGTTCTTC
>.|TRBJ2-7|few|TRBV10-3
CAISEAREQYF
TGTGCCATCAGTGAGGCACGAGAGCAGTACTTC
>.|TRBJ2-7|.|TRBV25-1
CASSASRSSYEQYF
TGTGCCAGCAGTGCATCAAGATCCTCCTACGAGCAGTACTTC
>.|TRBJ1-2|.|TRBV7-9
CASSLNRADGYTF
TGTGCCAGCAGCTTAAACCGAGCCGATGGCTACACCTTC
>.|TRBJ1-4|.|TRBV11-1
CASSFHGTPRTNEKLFF
TGTGCCAGCAGCTTCCATGGGACTCCCCGGACGAATGAAAAACTGTTTTTT
>.|TRBJ1-1|.|TRBV7-6
CASSRDMNTEAFF
TGTGCCAGCAGCCGGGATATGAACACTGAAGCTTTCTTT
>.|TRBJ1-1|few|TRBV19
CASSTSGAANTEAFF
TGTGCCAGTAGTACATCCGGGGCGGCGAACACTGAAGCTTTCTTT
>TRBD1|TRBJ1-5|.|TRBV7-7
CASSPGQGARAGNQPQHF
TGTGCCAGCAGCCCGGGACAGGGGGCGCGAGCTGGCAATCAGCCCCAGCATTTT
>TRBD2|TRBJ2-7|few|TRBV18
CASSPPRTSGLNYEQYF
TGTGCCAGCTCACCACCCCGGACTAGCGGGTTGAACTACGAGCAGTACTTC
>TRBD2|TRBJ2-3|.|TRBV5-4
CASSFGGTSGDTQYF
TGTGCCAGCAGCTTCGGAGGGACTAGCGGGGATACGCAGTATTTT
>.|TRBJ2-3|.|TRBV9
CASSVGSGADTDTQYF
TGTGCCAGCAGCGTAGGGTCGGGAGCGGACACAGATACGCAGTATTTT
>.|TRBJ1-1|few|TRBV7-9
CASSRGALNTEAFF
TGTGCCAGCAGCAGGGGGGCATTGAACACTGAAGCTTTCTTT
>.|TRBJ2-3|.|TRBV15
CATSRDADTQYF
TGTGCCACCAGCAGAGATGCCGATACGCAGTATTTT
>TRBD1|TRBJ1-2|.|TRBV10-3
CAISETGGSIYGYTF
TGTGCCATCAGTGAAACAGGGGGTAGTATCTATGGCTACACCTTC
>.|TRBJ1-2|few|TRBV29-1
CSVPNPGAYYGYTF
TGCAGCGTTCCAAATCCCGGGGCCTACTATGGCTACACCTTC
>.|TRBJ2-3|few|TRBV9
CASSVVGAAITDTQYF
TGTGCCAGCAGCGTAGTAGGTGCGGCAATCACAGATACGCAGTATTTT
>.|TRBJ1-1|.|TRBV6-5
CASSYERATEAFF
TGTGCCAGCAGTTATGAGAGGGCCACTGAAGCTTTCTTT
>.|TRBJ2-3|few|TRBV19
CASSITRTNSDTQYF
TGTGCCAGTAGTATCACTAGAACGAACTCAGATACGCAGTATTTT
>TRBD1|TRBJ1-2|.|TRBV30
CAWSRQGGFYGYTF
TGTGCCTGGAGTCGACAGGGGGGTTTCTATGGCTACACCTTC
>.|TRBJ2-3|many|TRBV9
CASSVQGVQADTQYF
TGTGCCAGCAGCGTACAGGGCGTTCAGGCAGATACGCAGTATTTT
>.|TRBJ1-5|many|TRBV5-8
CASVGGKQPQHF
TGTGCCAGCGTGGGCGGGAAACAGCCCCAGCATTTT
>.|TRBJ1-4|.|TRBV18
CASSPQTGYSEKLFF
TGTGCCAGCTCACCACAAACAGGGTATAGTGAAAAACTGTTTTTT
>.|TRBJ1-2|.|TRBV2
CASSVVAGVSGYTF
TGTGCCAGCAGTGTTGTGGCGGGGGTGTCTGGCTACACCTTC
>.|TRBJ2-4|.|TRBV21-1
CASSPTRSQPKIAFRVQYF
TGTGCCAGCAGCCCTACGCGGTCACAGCCAAAAATCGCCTTTAGGGTTCAGTACTTC
>TRBD1|TRBJ1-4|.|TRBV18
CASSPDRAKEKLFF
TGTGCCAGCTCACCGGACAGGGCTAAGGAAAAACTGTTTTTT
>TRBD2|TRBJ2-2|.|TRBV4-1
CASRRTSGSMMANTGELFF
TGCGCCAGCAGAAGGACTAGCGGGAGTATGATGGCGAACACCGGGGAGCTGTTTTTT
>TRBD2|TRBJ2-3|.|TRBV28
CASSWPSGRRTDTQYF
TGTGCCAGCTCTTGGCCTAGCGGGAGACGCACAGATACGCAGTATTTT
>.|TRBJ2-1|once|TRBV7-8
CASSLAISGSGNEQFF
TGTGCCAGCAGCTTAGCAATTTCCGGGAGCGGCAATGAGCAGTTCTTC
>.|TRBJ1-1|.|TRBV2
CASSEIRATEAFF
TGTGCCAGCAGTGAGATTCGGGCCACTGAAGCTTTCTTT
>.|TRBJ2-7|.|TRBV2
CASSDLRGGSNEQYF
TGTGCCAGCAGTGACCTCCGGGGAGGATCGAACGAGCAGTACTTC
>.|TRBJ2-5|.|TRBV5-1
CASSLAVTSVRQETQYF
TGCGCCAGCAGCTTGGCGGTGACTAGTGTGCGGCAAGAGACCCAGTACTTC
>TRBD1|TRBJ1-1|few|TRBV18
CASSPVDRVVYAEAFF
TGTGCCAGCTCACCCGTCGACAGGGTTGTCTACGCTGAAGCTTTCTTT
>.|TRBJ2-1|.|TRBV18
CASSSSWLDWRQFF
TGTGCCAGCTCATCCTCTTGGCTGGACTGGCGACAGTTCTTC
>.|TRBJ1-5|.|TRBV6-6
CASSIGPMWPQHF
TGTGCCAGCAGTATTGGGCCAATGTGGCCCCAGCATTTT
>TRBD2|TRBJ2-3|.|TRBV5-5
CASSVGGDTQYF
TGTGCCAGCAGCGTCGGGGGGGATACGCAGTATTTT
>.|TRBJ1-4|.|TRBV2
CASSAEREKLFF
TGTGCCAGCAGTGCTGAAAGAGAAAAACTGTTTTTT